These T cell receptor beta chains were read from a single sample in a study of blood T cell repertoires in COVID-19. Clones were sequenced by immunoSEQ multiplex PCR, and TCRdb holds only the in-frame ones, with some missing. Of 150,000 or so clones listed, 82% are singletons. The sample comprised PBMCs or T cells enriched from blood (not recorded which). The receptors were sampled from a man aged 55 to 70 who had recovered from COVID-19. Each CDR3 is given with its conserved first and last residue. A D gene is named only where the DNA matches it firmly. Part of the rows lack a size; the others show once, few, many or a class for expanded clones.

NA	TRBJ1-4	NA	TRBV19	TGTGCCAGTAGAAGGCGGGGAGACAATGAAAAACTGTTTTTT	CASRRRGDNEKLFF
TRBD2	TRBJ2-2	NA	TRBV7-3	TGTGCCAGCAGCTCACCAGCGGGAGGGCCCTCCGGGGAGCTGTTTTTT	CASSSPAGGPSGELFF
NA	TRBJ1-5	NA	TRBV19	TGTGCCAGTAGTTACGACAGCCTGTATGTTCAGCCCCAGCATTTT	CASSYDSLYVQPQHF
NA	TRBJ2-6	NA	TRBV27	TGTGCCAGCAGGCCGGCACGGAGCTCTGGGGCCAACGTCCTGACTTTC	CASRPARSSGANVLTF
NA	TRBJ1-2	NA	TRBV19	TGTGCCAGTAGTGAGGGACATACGCTATATGGCTACACCTTC	CASSEGHTLYGYTF
NA	TRBJ1-1	few	TRBV9	TGTGCCAGCAGCGTAACGGGAAACACTGAAGCTTTCTTT	CASSVTGNTEAFF
NA	TRBJ1-2	NA	TRBV6-5	TGTGCCAGCAGGGACAAGGTCGGTGGCTACACCTTC	CASRDKVGGYTF
NA	TRBJ1-2	NA	TRBV10-3	TGTGCCACCCTCCAGGGACAAAGCGTTTATGGCTACACCTTC	CATLQGQSVYGYTF
TRBD1	TRBJ1-2	NA	TRBV28	TGTGCCAGCAGAAAGCCGGACAGGGTATACGGCTACACCTTC	CASRKPDRVYGYTF
NA	TRBJ2-6	NA	TRBV5-1	TGCGCCAGCAGCCCGGTAGGGGGATCTGGGGCCAACGTCCTGACTTTC	CASSPVGGSGANVLTF
NA	TRBJ2-3	NA	TRBV19	TGTGCCAGTAGTATGAGTACCCGGGCAGATACGCAGTATTTT	CASSMSTRADTQYF
NA	TRBJ2-7	NA	TRBV5-1	TGCGCCAGCAGCCAACAGGGTTCCTTCTCCTACGAGCAGTACTTC	CASSQQGSFSYEQYF
TRBD2	TRBJ2-5	NA	TRBV11-2	TGTGCCAGCAGCGTACCTATCCGAAGACTAGCGGGAGAGACCCAGTACTTC	CASSVPIRRLAGETQYF
TRBD2	TRBJ2-1	NA	TRBV18	TGTGCCAGCTCACCACCGGTTAGCGGGAGAGGCAATGAGCAGTTCTTC	CASSPPVSGRGNEQFF
TRBD1	TRBJ2-1	NA	TRBV7-6	TGTGCCAGCAGCGAACCCGGACAGGGGTACGGTAATGAGCAGTTCTTC	CASSEPGQGYGNEQFF
NA	TRBJ2-3	NA	TRBV10-3	TGTGCCATCAGTCCGCAGGGGAGCGGCACAGATACGCAGTATTTT	CAISPQGSGTDTQYF
NA	TRBJ1-2	NA	TRBV5-6	TGTGCCAGCAGCTTGGCAGGAAACGAACGGTATGGCTACACCTTC	CASSLAGNERYGYTF
TRBD1	TRBJ2-7	NA	TRBV5-6	TGTGCCAGCACCACCGTTAGGTTGGACAGGGGCTACGAGCAGTACTTC	CASTTVRLDRGYEQYF
NA	TRBJ1-1	NA	TRBV19	TGTGCCAGTAGTAGGGGGGAACCGATGAACACTGAAGCTTTCTTT	CASSRGEPMNTEAFF
TRBD2	TRBJ2-6	NA	TRBV5-1	TGCGCCAGCAGTTATAGCGGGGGGGCGCGTGGGGCCAACGTCCTGACTTTC	CASSYSGGARGANVLTF
TRBD1	TRBJ1-2	few	TRBV6-1	TGTGCCAGCAGTGGAGGGGGCCGTAACTCGAACTATGGCTACACCTTC	CASSGGGRNSNYGYTF
TRBD2	TRBJ2-5	NA	TRBV5-4	TGTGCCAGCACCCGGACTAGCGGGGGCCAAGAGACCCAGTACTTC	CASTRTSGGQETQYF
NA	TRBJ1-2	few	TRBV7-8	TGTGCCAGCAGCTTACGCAGGGAGGGTGCTGGCTACACCTTC	CASSLRREGAGYTF
NA	TRBJ2-1	NA	TRBV11-3	TGTGCCAGCAGCCCAGACCCGCTAGGATACAATGAGCAGTTCTTC	CASSPDPLGYNEQFF
NA	TRBJ2-2	NA	TRBV27	TGTGCCAGCAGTCCACAGGGTCGTTCGAACACCGGGGAGCTGTTTTTT	CASSPQGRSNTGELFF